This TCR beta chain stems from a study of cytomegalovirus exposure and HLA in healthy donors. Points from the study as a whole: Among the CMV-associated chains, three were confirmed in vitro as specific for CMV antigens. Reports described diagnosis of cytomegalovirus status by the classifier as highly specific and sensitive.

Assay used: immunoSEQ multiplex PCR; TCRdb lists only in-frame clones, some missing. The table has around 160,000 clones, just under 85% seen once; the top ten hold about 2.1%. Germline values: CDR1 SGHTA, CDR2 FQGNSA. The trim removed 3 bases at V and 0 bases at J, leaving 1 base unmatched. CDR3 length: 14 amino acids. The donors were members of the validation cohort, which comprised 100 to 150 subjects and was separate from the first cohort of more than 500 subjects. A remark on this clone: Its specificity is not known.

This receptor was obtained from a man under 40 in good health and CMV-seropositive. Specimen: PBMCs. The chain employs TRBV7-2 and TRBJ1-1; TRBD1 matches 7 bases. The chain's CDR3 is CASSFDRVNTEAFF. CDR3 DNA: TGTGCCAGCAGCTTCGACAGGGTGAACACTGAAGCTTTCTTT. Looking up the rest from reference TRBV7-2 and TRBJ1-1 gives the full variable domain: GAGVSQSPSNKVTEKGKDVELRCDPISGHTALYWYRQSLGQGLEFLIYFQGNSAPDKSGLPSDRFSAERTGGSVSTLTIQRTQQEDSAVYLCASSFDRVNTEAFFGQGTRLTVV.